This T cell receptor (beta chain) appears in the sequencing data of a study of blood T cell repertoires in COVID-19 (dated by TCRdb to 2020 to 2022). About the full investigation: Samples from collaborators originated in the United States, Italy and Spain and spanned both the acute and convalescent phases of COVID-19. The prospective study material was composed of cDNA or gDNA derived from T cells, B-cell-depleted T cells, or PBMCs. Nearly every sample came with metadata listing a de-identified subject ID, COVID-19 status, age in years and sex. Samples came from the ongoing ImmuneRACE study (first 160 participants) plus 1,254 subjects from 6 global collaborators. A freely available public database, intended as a resource for researchers studying the immune response to SARS-CoV-2, is where the repertoires were released. Where available, HLA class I and class II types were taken from metadata supplied by the sample provider and were not determined by assay-based typing. Subjects who had been exposed to COVID-19, were actively infected with it, or had recovered from it provided the deeply sampled blood TCRbeta repertoires that made up the dataset.

The research as a whole found: Clinical and demographic metadata were provided uncurated, with the amount varying by source and participant.

Each collaborating institution followed its own protocols to collect whole blood in K2EDTA tubes. Collaborator samples were shipped for TCRbeta analysis as frozen whole blood, isolated PBMCs, or DNA extracted from either sample type. The immunoSEQ Assay, a bias-controlled multiplex PCR, was used to amplify TCRbeta CDR3 regions from genomic DNA. In the paper's pipeline: Nucleated cell counts per sample were estimated from amplification of reference gene primers within the assay. To quantify the absolute abundance of each unique TCRbeta CDR3 rearrangement, sequence reads were collapsed and filtered. For each sample, productive Simpson clonality was calculated by taking the square root of Simpson's diversity index across productive rearrangements. TCRdb took over this immuneACCESS table, retaining in-frame rearrangements with V and J assigned. Such tables are incomplete; in checked studies, under half of the missing clones stem from an unresolved V gene, and the remainder is unexplained. V, J and clone size reflect that table, while D and trimming were determined from the DNA. This sample gives 200,000 or so clones in total; 75% to 90% of them show up just once. Of the sample, approximately 5.4% is held by the ten largest clones.

Via the germline V gene, CDR1 is MNHEY and CDR2 SVGEGT. There are 13 amino acids in the CDR3, from cysteine to phenylalanine inclusive. The kept DNA is CDR3 alone, 39 bases in frame from the first base. Between the V and J ends, shortened by 2 bases and 5 bases respectively, the junction contains 10 bases. To note about this clone: The target of this receptor is not known. The record has no base qualities; no much larger clone is one base away.

This TCR was sampled from a human donor in a cohort sampled during active COVID-19. The sequenced sample consisted of peripheral blood. The rearranged chain carries TRBV6-2 or TRBV6-3 and TRBJ2-7, with no reliable assignment of the D segment. The CDR3 loop reads CASSYPGTHEQYF. The bases are TGTGCCAGCAGTTACCCGGGTACCCACGAGCAGTACTTC.